A selection of T cell receptor beta chains follows, all from one sample in a study of blood T cell repertoires in COVID-19. Using immunoSEQ multiplex PCR, the repertoire was profiled, and TCRdb retains in-frame clones only, with some absent. The sample holds around 60,000 clones, 85% to 90% seen once. Source material: peripheral blood. The receptors here all came from a human donor with active COVID-19. The donor label of this sample is uncertain. The CDR3 runs from the conserved cysteine through the conserved F or W.

>TRBJ1-2|TRBV2
CASSPGQGYGYTF
>TRBJ2-1|TRBV6-2/TRBV6-3
CASSATSGYNEQFF
>TRBJ1-2|TRBV5-4
CASSVGQGANGYTF
>TRBJ1-2|TRBV2
CASSPGQHTGYTF
>TRBJ1-1|TRBV2
CASSEGRKNTEAFF
>TRBJ1-4|TRBV7-9
CASSSGTGGREKLFF
>TRBJ1-6|TRBV10-3
CAIRGQWIDNSPLHF
>TRBJ2-5|TRBV5-4
CASSLNRETQYF
>TRBJ1-5|TRBV5-5
CASTTGDSQPQHF
>TRBJ2-1|TRBV11-2
CASSLLTSGGYYNEQFF
>TRBJ2-3|TRBV7-3
CAFPMQVTDTQYF
>TRBJ1-2|TRBV30
CAWRVGRGNYGYTF
>TRBJ2-7|TRBV5-4
CASSFGGGSGYEQYF
>TRBJ2-7|TRBV6-6
CASSYPLAGIYEQYF
>TRBJ2-7|TRBV7-8
CASSGGTGVFATGFYEQYF
>TRBJ2-3|TRBV11-3
CASSQIAADTQYF
>TRBJ2-5|TRBV5-1
CASSPSDREETQYF
>TRBJ1-3|TRBV19
CASRISRGSGNTIYF
>TRBJ2-3|TRBV2
CASSAGLAGAGRDTQYF
>TRBJ2-7|TRBV29-1
CSVEDGGGQYF
>TRBJ2-1|TRBV5-4
CASSSAESGQNNEQFF
>TRBJ2-3|TRBV5-1
CASSLAQRFRADTQYF
>TRBJ2-2|TRBV6-4
CASSDGRGLFF
>TRBJ2-5|TRBV12-2
CASRLVGTGAKETQYF
>TRBJ1-4|TRBV11-2
CASSLDWVGSNEKLFF
>TRBJ1-1|TRBV7-8
CASSFRTGGGTEAFF
>TRBJ1-1|TRBV13
CASSQGTEAFF
>TRBJ2-1|TRBV20-1
CSAGQGEQFF
>TRBJ2-1|TRBV7-2
CASSLLLAISVEQFF
>TRBJ2-2|TRBV29-1
CPGVRETQANTGELFF
>TRBJ2-5|TRBV14
CASSQDPGQPQETQYF
>TRBJ1-1|TRBV5-1
CASSRPSGVNTEAFF
>TRBJ2-7|TRBV9
CASGTGFSEQYF
>TRBJ2-5|TRBV21-1
CASSKAAGWETQYF
>TRBJ1-2|TRBV5-8
CASSRRGSGGYTF
>TRBJ1-2|TRBV7-2
CASSSRQGAYGYTF
>TRBJ2-7|TRBV3-1/TRBV3-2
CASSSGTGWQYF